This TCR beta chain was profiled in a study of T cell changes during pregnancy in multiple sclerosis. Germline V gives CDR1 SEHNR, CDR2 FQNEAQ (reference sequence). The CDR3 runs 12 residues. V was pared by 5 bases and J by 6 bases, with 7 bases between. Generated by immunoSEQ multiplex PCR, the TCRdb table keeps only in-frame clones and is missing some. Counted here are tens of thousands of clones, 90% to 95% occurring once; the ten biggest clones make up approximately 0.69%. This clonotype was sampled from a female donor with multiple sclerosis, enrolled in a pregnancy study. The chain has TRBV7-9 and TRBJ2-2; D is unclear. Source: CD4+ T cells from peripheral blood mononuclear cells, taken in the first trimester of pregnancy. The CDR3 DNA follows: TGTGCCAGCAGCCATTCAGCCGGGGAGCTGTTTTTT. Residues: CASSHSAGELFF.